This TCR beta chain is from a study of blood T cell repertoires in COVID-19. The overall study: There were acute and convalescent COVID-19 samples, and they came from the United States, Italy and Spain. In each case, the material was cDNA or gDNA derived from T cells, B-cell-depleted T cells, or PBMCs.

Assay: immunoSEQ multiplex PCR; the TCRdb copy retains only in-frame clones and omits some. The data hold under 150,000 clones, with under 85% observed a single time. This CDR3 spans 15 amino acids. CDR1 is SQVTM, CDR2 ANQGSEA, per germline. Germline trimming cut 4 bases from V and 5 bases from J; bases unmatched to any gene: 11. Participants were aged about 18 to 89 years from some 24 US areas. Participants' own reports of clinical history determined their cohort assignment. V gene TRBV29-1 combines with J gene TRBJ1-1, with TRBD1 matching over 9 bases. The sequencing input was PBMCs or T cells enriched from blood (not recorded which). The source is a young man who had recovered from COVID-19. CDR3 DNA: TGCAGCGTTGGTCGGGGCGGGACAGGGCAAACTGAAGCTTTCTTT. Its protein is CSVGRGGTGQTEAFF.